A selection of T cell receptor beta chains follows, all from one sample in a study of PD-L1 blockade in urothelial cancer. Only in-frame clones appear in the TCRdb table, and some are missing; sequencing was by immunoSEQ multiplex PCR. The sample lists about 30,000 clones, about 88% occurring once. The input for sequencing was PBMCs, taken around atezolizumab (anti-PD-L1) treatment. These receptors were collected from a man aged 80 or over with urothelial cancer. Both conserved end residues are part of each CDR3. The D gene is left open where the match is weak. The listing skips clone size in some rows; elsewhere it reads once, few, many or a size class.

size,J,V,D,DNA,CDR3
NA,TRBJ1-1,TRBV14,NA,TGTGCCAGCAGCCAAGGTTTATGGGCAAGCACAGGACGGAACACTGAAGCTTTCTTT,CASSQGLWASTGRNTEAFF
NA,TRBJ2-3,TRBV6-1,NA,TGTGCCTCAGCTCAGGCGGATACGCAGTATTTT,CASAQADTQYF
NA,TRBJ2-6,TRBV5-4,NA,TGTGCCAGCAGCTTACGGAACTATTTTGGTGGGGCCAACGTCCTGACTTTC,CASSLRNYFGGANVLTF
NA,TRBJ1-2,TRBV7-2,TRBD1,TGTGCCAGCAGCTTAGCCCAGGGGGCAGGCTATGGCTACACCTTC,CASSLAQGAGYGYTF
NA,TRBJ2-1,TRBV10-2,TRBD2,TGCGCCAGCAGAAGACTAGCGGGGAGAGATGAGCAGTTCTTC,CASRRLAGRDEQFF
NA,TRBJ1-2,TRBV29-1,NA,TGCAGCGGGGGGGAGGGCAGACATGGCTACACCTTC,CSGGEGRHGYTF
NA,TRBJ2-5,TRBV11-2,TRBD1,TGTGCCAGCAGCCCCCAGGGGGCTGGAGAGACCCAGTACTTC,CASSPQGAGETQYF
NA,TRBJ1-5,TRBV7-2,NA,TGTGCCAGCAGCTTAGAGGACAGTCACAGGCAGCCCCAGCATTTT,CASSLEDSHRQPQHF
NA,TRBJ1-2,TRBV6-1,TRBD1,TGTGCCAGCAGTGAAATGGCAGGGGGCGGTGGCTACACCTTC,CASSEMAGGGGYTF
NA,TRBJ2-1,TRBV6-1,TRBD1,TGTGCCAGCAGCGTCTCAAGGACAGGGGAGGCGGAGCAGTTCTTC,CASSVSRTGEAEQFF
NA,TRBJ1-2,TRBV2,NA,TGTGCCAGCAGTGCGGGGTCGCGGAATGGCTACACCTTC,CASSAGSRNGYTF
NA,TRBJ2-1,TRBV4-2,TRBD2,TGTGCCAGCAGCCAAGAGGCGGGAGGGGGCTCCTACAATGAGCAGTTCTTC,CASSQEAGGGSYNEQFF
few,TRBJ1-1,TRBV18,NA,TGTGCCAGCTCATTATACACTGAAGCTTTCTTT,CASSLYTEAFF
NA,TRBJ2-7,TRBV27,NA,TGTGCCAGCAGTCCTCAGCGAGGCCTCTCCTACGAGCAGTACTTC,CASSPQRGLSYEQYF
NA,TRBJ2-4,TRBV28,NA,TGTGCCAGCAGTTTAGCGAACATTCAGTACTTC,CASSLANIQYF
NA,TRBJ2-1,TRBV2,NA,TGTGCCAGCAGTGTACGTCGGAGCTCCTACAATGAGCAGTTCTTC,CASSVRRSSYNEQFF
once,TRBJ1-5,TRBV7-9,NA,TGTGCCAGCAGCTTAGGGCGAGGGAGGGAAAGAGGTCAGCCCCAGCATTTT,CASSLGRGRERGQPQHF
NA,TRBJ2-1,TRBV2,TRBD2,TGTGCCAGTCGGAACGGGACTAGAAACAATGAGCAGTTCTTC,CASRNGTRNNEQFF
few,TRBJ1-1,TRBV7-9,NA,TGTGCCAGCAGCTTAACGGAGTCGGGAGAAGCTTTCTTT,CASSLTESGEAFF
once,TRBJ2-1,TRBV10-2,TRBD2,TGCGCCAGCCGTCTAGCGGGAGCGAACAATGAGCAGTTCTTC,CASRLAGANNEQFF
NA,TRBJ1-1,TRBV7-2,NA,TGTGCCAGCTCCCGTGTGGGGCGGACTGAAGCTTTCTTT,CASSRVGRTEAFF
NA,TRBJ2-4,TRBV9,NA,TGTGCCAGCAGCGTAAAGGTGGTCCGGGGGATATTAGCCAAAAACATTCAGTACTTC,CASSVKVVRGILAKNIQYF
NA,TRBJ2-7,TRBV27,TRBD1,TGTGCCAGCAGCCCCGGGACAGGGGGTTCCTACGAGCAGTACTTC,CASSPGTGGSYEQYF
NA,TRBJ2-3,TRBV19,NA,TGTGCCAGTACCCCCCGAGAGGCTAGCGGCACAGATACGCAGTATTTT,CASTPREASGTDTQYF
NA,TRBJ2-7,TRBV5-8,NA,TGTGCCAGCAGCGCATTAGTAGGAGACGAGCAGTACTTC,CASSALVGDEQYF
NA,TRBJ2-1,TRBV7-2,TRBD2,TGTGCCAGCAGCCCAGGACTAGCGAGAAATGAGCAGTTCTTC,CASSPGLARNEQFF
NA,TRBJ2-3,TRBV5-1,TRBD1,TGCGCCAGCAGCCTTGGGACAGGGATGAGCACAGATACGCAGTATTTT,CASSLGTGMSTDTQYF
NA,TRBJ2-7,TRBV6-5,NA,TGTGCCAGCAGTTACAGCAGGTACACCTACGAGCAGTACTTC,CASSYSRYTYEQYF
NA,TRBJ2-5,TRBV5-4,TRBD1,TGTGCCAGCAGGTTGAGACAGGGGGCTCGGGAGACCCAGTACTTC,CASRLRQGARETQYF
once,TRBJ2-7,TRBV5-1,TRBD2,TGCGCCAGCAGCTTGAGGGTCGGGGGGACCTACGAGCAGTACTTC,CASSLRVGGTYEQYF
NA,TRBJ2-2,TRBV30,NA,TGTGCCTGGAGTGTAGGAGGGACGGCGCCCGGGGAGCTGTTTTTT,CAWSVGGTAPGELFF
NA,TRBJ1-5,TRBV2,NA,TGTGCCAGCAGCAAGCTGAGCGGGGGCAATCAGCCCCAGCATTTT,CASSKLSGGNQPQHF
NA,TRBJ1-1,TRBV11-2,TRBD1,TGTGCCAGCAGGAATACAGGGGGGGCTGAAGCTTTCTTT,CASRNTGGAEAFF
NA,TRBJ2-1,TRBV6-5,TRBD2,TGTGCCAGCAGTTACTCGGGGGGGATGGCCGCAAAAGGGCAGTTCTTC,CASSYSGGMAAKGQFF
NA,TRBJ2-2,TRBV6-1,NA,TGTGCCAGCAGTGAAGTCCCCCCCGTGGCCGTCAGCGGGGAGCTGTTTTTT,CASSEVPPVAVSGELFF
NA,TRBJ2-1,TRBV7-8,TRBD2,TGTGCCAGCAGCATAGGGGTAGCGGGTTCGATCTCCTACAATGAGCAGTTCTTC,CASSIGVAGSISYNEQFF
once,TRBJ1-2,TRBV28,TRBD1,TGTGCCAGCATGACAGGGGGCAAAAAGGTCTATGGCTACACCTTC,CASMTGGKKVYGYTF
NA,TRBJ2-1,TRBV5-1,NA,TGCGCCAGCAGCTTCACGTCAGGCAGCTCCTACAATGAGCAGTTCTTC,CASSFTSGSSYNEQFF
NA,TRBJ2-7,TRBV4-2,NA,TGTGCCAGCAGCCAAGATTCCGGGAGTTTATACGAGCAGTACTTC,CASSQDSGSLYEQYF